The text below deals with one T cell receptor (beta chain). This clonotype has more than one count but fewer than ten. The antigen it recognizes is unknown. No quality values exist for individual bases; no much larger clone is one base distant. The record originates from a study of chronic HIV infection and antiretroviral therapy (dated by TCRdb to the mid-2010s). The library was obtained by 5' RACE. The sequencer listed for this sample is Illumina MiSeq. The public reads were quality trimmed at Q25 with fastp and then assembled into clones with MiXCR by TCRdb, keeping productive beta chains. Every entry covers one CDR3 protein and lists the most common genes and DNA from its rows. The sample table lists approximately 30,000 distinct CDR3 sequences, 7.5% to 10% of them with a count of one. The ten largest clones capture under 3% of the sample. Reading from cysteine to phenylalanine, the CDR3 counts 13 amino acids. This entry keeps only the CDR3 DNA: 39 bases, framed from base 1. The junction carries 11 bases between V and J, which are trimmed by 1 base and 7 bases respectively.

The source material was peripheral blood. The V and J genes are TRBV12-3 or TRBV12-4 and TRBJ2-7, with a tentative D gene TRBD1 over 6 matching bases. The receptor was isolated from an adult who had HIV and had not received antiretroviral therapy, or was an uninfected healthy control (not recorded which). In nucleotide form, the sequence is TGTGCCAGCAGTTTAGATTCCCAGGGGGAGCAGTACTTC. It codes for CASSLDSQGEQYF.